The 21 T cell receptor beta chains in this list originate from one sample, sequenced in a study of T cell responses to AZD1222 COVID-19 vaccine. Clones were sequenced by immunoSEQ multiplex PCR, and TCRdb holds only the in-frame ones, with some missing. Altogether about 100,000 clones are present, around 89% being singletons, with the ten largest covering 1.8%. The sample consisted of peripheral blood, taken on day 0 of AZD1222 vaccination. All receptors derive from an adult in good health.

The chain is built from TRBV7-2 and TRBJ2-1; 9 bases map to TRBD2. Germline-derived CDR1 and CDR2 are SGHTA and FQGNSA. Germline trimming cut 6 bases from V and 10 bases from J; bases unmatched to any gene: 7. CDR3 length: 13 residues. The CDR3 bases are TGTGCCAGCAGTTTTAGCGGGAGTGGGGAGCAGTTCTTC. Translating it yields CASSFSGSGEQFF.

The chain links TRBV7-6 to TRBJ1-2; D is perhaps TRBD1 (5 bases). CDR1 and CDR2 (germline): SGHVS, FNYEAQ. The CDR3 runs to 13 residues. V was trimmed by 5 bases and J by 8 bases, leaving 15 bases between them. In nucleotides, the CDR3 is TGTGCCAGCAGCCCTTTCCGGACAAAAGGCTACACCTTC. Residues: CASSPFRTKGYTF.

The V gene is TRBV24-1, the J gene TRBJ1-1; D possibly corresponds to TRBD1 (5 bases). The germline gives CDR1 KGHDR, CDR2 SFDVKD. The CDR3 has 14 residues. V lost 4 bases and J lost 1, with 9 bases in between. In nucleotides, the CDR3 is TGTGCCACCAGTGAGAGTGACAGGAACACTGAAGCTTTCTTT. Protein sequence: CATSESDRNTEAFF.

V and J are TRBV28 and TRBJ2-7, with TRBD1 matching over 9 bases. Looked up from germline, CDR1 is MDHEN and CDR2 is SYDVKM. V was pared by 8 bases and J by 4 bases, with 6 bases of the junction left unmatched. The CDR3 extends over 13 amino acids. The CDR3 region has the DNA TGTGCCAGCTTGGGGGACAGGGCTTACGAGCAGTACTTC. It specifies CASLGDRAYEQYF.

This clone was detected a few times. The rearrangement joins TRBV3-1 (or the pseudogene TRBV3-2) to TRBJ1-2; weak D call: TRBD1 (5 bases). This CDR3 region has 14 residues. V was clipped by 4 bases and J by 8 bases, with 17 bases between them. CDR1 and CDR2 (germline): LGHDT, YNNKEL (reference sequence). This CDR3 is CASSPLGGSQGYTF. The CDR3 region has the DNA TGTGCCAGCAGCCCGTTGGGGGGATCGCAAGGCTACACCTTC.

The gene calls are TRBV27 and TRBJ1-1; D is unclear. The germline V and J ends were trimmed by 2 bases and 2 bases, with 6 bases remaining between them. CDR3 length: 13 amino acids. Germline CDR1 and CDR2: MNHEY and SMNVEV (reference sequence). The CDR3 loop is CASSLVGNTEAFF. The CDR3 DNA is TGTGCCAGCAGTTTAGTCGGAAACACTGAAGCTTTCTTT.

The chain links TRBV5-4 to TRBJ2-3; D might be TRBD1 (5 bases). The V end was cut by 0 bases, the J end by 3 bases, with 11 bases between. The CDR3 extends over 15 amino acids. CDR1 is SGHNT and CDR2 is YYREEE in the germline V gene (reference sequence). The CDR3 region is CASSLEAGLTDTQYF. The CDR3 region has the DNA TGTGCCAGCAGCTTGGAGGCAGGGCTAACAGATACGCAGTATTTT.

This chain links TRBV4-1 with TRBJ2-1; 11 nucleotides align to TRBD1. This CDR3 has 16 amino acids. The V gene's germline CDR1 is MGHRA and CDR2 YSYEKL. The ends lost 2 bases at V and 12 bases at J; junction bases unmatched: 12. As DNA, the CDR3 is TGCGCCAGCAGCCAAACGGGGATCGGGACAGGGGGTGGGCAGTTCTTC. Translation: CASSQTGIGTGGGQFF.

V and J are TRBV5-4 and TRBJ1-2; tentative D call: TRBD1 (5 bases). Deletions cut 4 bases from V and 5 bases from J, with 24 bases between. Germline V gene data show CDR1 as SGHNT and CDR2 as YYREEE (reference sequence). The CDR3 spans 17 residues. The DNA for the CDR3 is TGTGCCAGCAGCCGACCGGGGGGGGAAGTTATGGGATATGGCTACACCTTC. It yields the protein CASSRPGGEVMGYGYTF.

The rearrangement uses TRBV2 and TRBJ1-1; D uncertain. This CDR3 has 13 residues. Germline V CDR1 and CDR2: SNHLY, FYNNEI. The V end lost 8 bases, the J end lost 11 bases, and 21 bases lay between the germline ends. The CDR3 coding sequence is TGTGCCAGCGGAAGGGCAGCAAGTCTATCTGCTTTCTTT. Translating it yields CASGRAASLSAFF.

There are a few counts of this clone. The chain joins TRBV7-9 to TRBJ2-7; 7 nucleotides align to TRBD1. CDR3 length: 14 amino acids. The germline gives CDR1 SEHNR, CDR2 FQNEAQ (reference sequence). Trimming removed 4 bases from V and 3 bases from J; junction bases left unmatched: 6. The CDR3 bases are TGTGCCAGCAGCTCCCGAGACAGGGACTACGAGCAGTACTTC. It translates to CASSSRDRDYEQYF.

The chain is built from TRBV28 and TRBJ2-7; TRBD1 aligns across 7 bases. The CDR3 consists of 17 residues. Losses at the gene ends were 4 bases for V and 2 bases for J; bases not matched to a gene: 14. Germline V gene data show CDR1 as MDHEN and CDR2 as SYDVKM. CDR3: CASSSIGSWDSPYEQYF. For the CDR3, the DNA is TGTGCCAGCAGTTCAATAGGGTCGTGGGACAGCCCCTACGAGCAGTACTTC.

CDR3 protein: CASSFLYEQYF. The CDR3 DNA reads as TGTGCCAGCAGCTTCCTCTACGAGCAGTACTTC. The gene calls are TRBV11-2 and TRBJ2-7; D gene uncertain. V shed 3 bases and J shed 3 bases, with 3 bases lying between them. The length of the CDR3 is 11 residues. Per germline, CDR1 SGHAT and CDR2 FQNNGV.

The V call is TRBV4-1, the J call TRBJ1-6, with D perhaps matching TRBD1 (5 bases). The ends were cut back, 1 base at V and 8 bases at J, with 21 bases in the middle. The CDR3 consists of 18 residues. Germline assignment: CDR1 MGHRA and CDR2 YSYEKL. CDR3 residues: CASSQADAREGGDSPLHF. The DNA for the CDR3 is TGCGCCAGCAGCCAAGCGGACGCCAGGGAAGGAGGAGATTCACCCCTCCACTTT.

The rearrangement joins TRBV27 to TRBJ1-4; D is perhaps TRBD1 (6 bases). Trimming cost V 3 bases and J 4 bases, with 12 bases left between them. The CDR3 contains 15 residues. Germline V gives CDR1 MNHEY, CDR2 SMNVEV (reference sequence). The CDR3 protein is CASSFSDRYNEKLFF. CDR3 DNA sequence: TGTGCCAGCAGTTTCTCGGACAGATATAATGAAAAACTGTTTTTT.

The chain recombines TRBV2 with TRBJ1-1, with D possibly matching TRBD1 (6 bases). The V end was cut by 6 bases, the J end by 1 base, with 9 bases between. The germline gives CDR1 SNHLY, CDR2 FYNNEI. The CDR3 is 13 residues long. The DNA for the CDR3 is TGTGCCAGCAGGGGGGACACGAACACTGAAGCTTTCTTT. It translates to CASRGDTNTEAFF.

This chain uses TRBV9 with TRBJ2-3, with 8 positions matching TRBD1. The V and J ends lost 3 bases and 0 bases, in that order; junction bases with no gene match: 6. There are 16 residues in the CDR3. From germline, CDR1 is SGDLS and CDR2 YYNGEE. This CDR3 reads CASSAGTGASTDTQYF. DNA for the CDR3: TGTGCCAGCAGCGCAGGGACAGGTGCTAGCACAGATACGCAGTATTTT.

The chain combines TRBV12-3 or TRBV12-4 with TRBJ2-7; unclear D gene. V lost 8 bases and J 2 bases, leaving 13 bases between the germline ends. The CDR3 has 13 amino acids. The CDR3 DNA reads as TGTGCCAGCTCGGGCAGTATAACCTACGAGCAGTACTTC. This gives the protein CASSGSITYEQYF.

J is TRBJ1-1 and V is TRBV29-1, with D possibly TRBD1 on 6 matching bases. The CDR3 consists of 13 residues. Trimming shortened V by 3 bases and J by 1 base, and 9 bases separated the two germline ends. The V gene's germline CDR1 is SQVTM and CDR2 ANQGSEA. The CDR3 sequence is CSVERGGNTEAFF. CDR3 coding DNA: TGCAGCGTTGAGAGAGGGGGGAACACTGAAGCTTTCTTT.

The chain is built from TRBV11-2 and TRBJ2-7; maybe TRBD2 (6 bases). The CDR3 totals 12 residues. Trimming removed 3 bases from V and 7 bases from J, with 10 bases in between. CDR1 and CDR2 from the germline V gene are SGHAT and FQNNGV. DNA of the CDR3: TGTGCCAGCAGCTTGAACCGGGAGGAGCAGTACTTC. Its protein product is CASSLNREEQYF.

The chain carries TRBV10-3 and TRBJ2-1; maybe TRBD2 (5 bases). This CDR3 has 14 amino acids. V was clipped by 2 bases and J by 9 bases, with 14 bases between them. CDR1 is ENHRY and CDR2 is SYGVKD in the germline V gene. For the CDR3, the DNA is TGTGCCATCAGTGAGCCGAATACTAGGATTGAGCAGTTCTTC. It is translated as CAISEPNTRIEQFF.